This TCR beta chain originates from a study of blood T cell repertoires in COVID-19. Whole-study context: Samples taken during acute and convalescent COVID-19 were collected in the United States, Italy and Spain.

Repertoires were generated with immunoSEQ multiplex PCR, while TCRdb's copy carries only in-frame clones and drops some. The data show roughly 170,000 clones, 70% to 90% seen once. Participant age was about 18 to 89 years, and participants resided in 24 US areas. Cohort 3 donors counted as recovered after two negative PCRs, clearance, or resolved symptoms. This CDR3 is built from 15 residues. In germline, CDR1 is MNHEY, CDR2 SVGEGT. V shed 4 bases and J 5 bases; nucleotides not matched to a gene: 7. Sequenced: PBMCs or T cells enriched from blood (not recorded which). This sequence was found in a woman between 50 and 59 years old who had recovered from COVID-19. V is TRBV6-2 or TRBV6-3 and J is TRBJ2-2, with TRBD2 matching over 7 bases. CDR3 amino acids: CASSWRSGFTGELFF. The CDR3 bases are TGTGCCAGCAGTTGGCGTAGCGGGTTTACCGGGGAGCTGTTTTTT.